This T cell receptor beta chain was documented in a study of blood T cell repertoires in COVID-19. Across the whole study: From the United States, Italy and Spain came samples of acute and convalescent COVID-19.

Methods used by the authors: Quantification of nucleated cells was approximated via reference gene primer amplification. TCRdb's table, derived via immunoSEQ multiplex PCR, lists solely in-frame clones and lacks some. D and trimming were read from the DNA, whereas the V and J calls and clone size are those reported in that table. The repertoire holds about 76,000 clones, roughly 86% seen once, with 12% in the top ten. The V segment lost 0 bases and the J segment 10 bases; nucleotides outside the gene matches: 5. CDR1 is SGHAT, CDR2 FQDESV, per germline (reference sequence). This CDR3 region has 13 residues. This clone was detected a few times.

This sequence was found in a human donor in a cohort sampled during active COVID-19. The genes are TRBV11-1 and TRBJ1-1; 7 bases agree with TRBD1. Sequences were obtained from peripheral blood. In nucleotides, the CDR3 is TGTGCCAGCAGCTTAGCCCGGGACAGTCGAGCTTTCTTT. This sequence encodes CASSLARDSRAFF.